The subject of this entry is one T cell receptor (beta chain). Its recognized antigen is unknown. Nothing much larger sits one base from this clone, and base qualities are not available. To sequence the TCRbeta CDR3 region, genomic DNA was isolated from the sorted cells. TCRbeta CDR3 regions were sequenced using the immunoSEQ Assay. What TCRdb holds here is the immuneACCESS table cut down to in-frame rearrangements. Part of the clones is not present; checked against another copy, under half of the missing clones reflect an unresolved V gene, and the others are unexplained. The table for this sample lists just under 100,000 clones; 94% of them were counted only once. Of the sample, roughly 0.17% falls within the top ten clones. Patients with autoimmune disease history or receiving systemic immunosuppression were excluded from the trial. In every dose cohort, peripheral blood was drawn for TCR sequencing at baseline, cycle 4 day 1, and cycle 7 day 1. Samples came from an open-label, multicenter, first-in-human phase I dose-escalation trial of ivuxolimab. Adults with locally advanced or metastatic melanoma, renal cell carcinoma, hepatocellular carcinoma or head and neck squamous cell carcinoma were enrolled in the trial. Before TCR sequencing, CD4+ and CD8+ T cells were separately sorted from peripheral blood.

This entry belongs to a study of OX40 agonist ivuxolimab in advanced cancers. With respect to the entire study: Ivuxolimab was an agonistic, fully human IgG2 monoclonal antibody directed against OX40 (CD134), a costimulatory receptor. Intravenous ivuxolimab was administered to patients every 2 weeks at six dose levels: 0.01, 0.1, 0.3, 1.5, 3 and 10 mg/kg. Of the roughly 50 dose-escalation patients, hepatocellular carcinoma was present in some 19, melanoma in approximately 15, renal cell carcinoma in 9 and head and neck cancer in 9. A male proportion of roughly 80% and a mean age of about 60 years, ranging from about 20 to 79, were recorded for the dose-escalation cohort. Prior anti-PD-1, anti-PD-L1 or anti-CTLA-4 therapy was permitted, and 30% to 45% of dose-escalation patients had received checkpoint inhibitors. Partial responses were achieved by three dose-escalation patients, of whom one had hepatocellular carcinoma and two had cutaneous melanoma. The point of sequencing TCRbeta in the periphery was to test whether ivuxolimab changed TCR sequence diversity and drove clonal T-cell expansion. The paper covers the monotherapy dose-escalation part of the phase I ivuxolimab trial, which included N of about 51 patients. Paper-wide results and their limitations: At doses of 0.1 to 3.0 mg/kg, clonal expansion of both CD4+ and CD8+ T cells in blood was seen between baseline and week 6. Low levels of normalized T-cell clonal expansion were also shown by some nonresponding patients. The antigen specificity of the clonally expanded peripheral T cells was not determined. On average, CD8+ T cells showed more expanded clones than CD4+ T cells after ivuxolimab. In the 0.1-3.0 mg/kg groups, partial responders had among the lowest normalized peripheral clonal expansion, particularly in CD8+ T cells.

The CDR3 covers 14 residues, taking in both the cysteine and the phenylalanine. Only the CDR3 region is kept as DNA, spanning 42 bases read in frame from base 1. Taken from the germline V gene, the CDR1 and CDR2 loops are KGHSH and LQKENI. The V and J ends are trimmed by 0 bases and 0 bases, leaving 5 bases between them. The sequence came from an adult with an advanced solid tumor such as melanoma, head and neck, liver or kidney cancer. Specimen: CD4+ or CD8+ T cells sorted from blood, collected in a trial of the OX40 agonist ivuxolimab. Recombination connected TRBV18 to TRBJ2-5; the D segment cannot be called with confidence. The CDR3 region: CASSPPGNQETQYF. The nucleotides are TGTGCCAGCTCACCACCGGGAAACCAAGAGACCCAGTACTTC.